This entry lists 21 T cell receptor beta chains sequenced from one sample in a study of T cells in Graves' hyperthyroidism and ophthalmopathy. Template material for amplifying TCR beta CDR3 regions consisted of RNA transcripts. The HTBI set primed first-round TCR CDR3 RT-PCR. TCRdb redid the calling of the multiplex PCR reads with MiXCR, one entry per CDR3 protein. The sample shows nearly 600,000 distinct CDR3 sequences, approximately 14% of them seen only once. Sequencing was performed on blood. The receptor set was obtained from a woman aged 25-40 years with Graves' hyperthyroidism that later progressed to Graves' ophthalmopathy.

In this sample, this clonotype turned up many times. The gene calls are TRBV28 and TRBJ2-7; 10 bases match TRBD1. CDR1 and CDR2 (germline): MDHEN, SYDVKM. With V trimmed by 0 bases and J by 6 bases, 5 bases remained unmatched. The CDR3 sequence is 15 residues long. The CDR3 sequence: CASSLWGTGDSEQYF. DNA for the CDR3: TGTGCCAGCAGTTTATGGGGGACAGGGGATAGCGAGCAGTACTTC.

The table lists this clonotype with a few counts. The chain links TRBV11-2 to TRBJ1-3, with D possibly matching TRBD1 (5 bases). CDR1 is SGHAT and CDR2 is FQNNGV in the germline V gene. V dropped 6 bases and J dropped 4 bases, with 19 bases sitting between them. The CDR3 loop spans 16 amino acids. CDR3 in amino acids: CASRRQKGDTGNTIYF. In DNA form, the CDR3 reads TGTGCCAGCAGGAGACAAAAAGGGGATACGGGAAACACCATATATTTT.

In its sample, this clonotype was seen many times. The J gene is TRBJ2-3, the V gene TRBV3-1; 7 bases map to TRBD2. The V segment lost 5 bases and the J segment 3 bases; nucleotides outside the gene matches: 5. Germline CDR1 LGHDT, CDR2 YNNKEL (reference sequence). The CDR3 sequence is 14 residues long. CDR3 DNA sequence: TGTGCCAGCAGCGAGAGCGGGACTACAGATACGCAGTATTTT. It encodes CASSESGTTDTQYF.

This clonotype was counted between two and nine times. The chain couples TRBV30 to TRBJ2-1; D is ambiguous. The CDR3 totals 17 residues. The V and J ends lost 1 base and 2 bases respectively, with 18 bases between them. Germline V gene sequence: CDR1 GTSNPN, CDR2 SVGIG (reference sequence). CDR3 nucleotide sequence: TGTGCCTGGAGTGCCGGAGATTCCGGGTCTACCTACAATGAGCAGTTCTTC. Its protein is CAWSAGDSGSTYNEQFF.

This clonotype has a handful of counts. The rearrangement joins TRBV14 to TRBJ2-2; D perhaps matches TRBD1 (5 bases). Deletions cut 3 bases from V and 0 bases from J, with 17 bases between. Germline V gene data show CDR1 as SGHDN and CDR2 as FVKESK. The CDR3 is 18 residues long. CDR3 nucleotide sequence: TGTGCCAGCAGCCATACACACTCACAGGACGCGAACACCGGGGAGCTGTTTTTT. Translating gives CASSHTHSQDANTGELFF.

This clonotype has a single count. A much bigger clone sits one base away, suggesting this may be a read error. The J gene is TRBJ1-1, the V gene TRBV7-9; a possible D gene is TRBD1 (5 bases). The germline gives CDR1 SEHNR, CDR2 FQNEAQ (reference sequence). The V end was cut by 3 bases, the J end by 6 bases, with 17 bases between. CDR3 length: 15 residues. CDR3 amino acids: CASSLKSGLGAEAFF. In nucleotides, the CDR3 is TGTGCCAGCAGCTTGAAGTCGGGACTTGGGGCTGAAGCTTTCTTT. Together with reference TRBV7-9 and TRBJ1-1, the CDR3 gives the full variable domain: DTGVSQNPRHKITKRGQNVTFRCDPISEHNRLYWYRQTLGQGPEFLTYFQNEAQLEKSRLLSDRFSAERPKGSFSTLEIQRTEQGDSAMYLCASSLKSGLGAEAFFGQGTRLTVV.

This clonotype was counted ten times or more. The chain employs TRBV28 and TRBJ2-5; 7 bases line up with TRBD2. Germline assignment: CDR1 MDHEN and CDR2 SYDVKM. V trimming: 8 bases; J trimming: 0 bases; junction bases outside the gene matches: 15. The CDR3 spans 17 residues. CDR3 sequence reads: CASGLNFREGYQETQYF. In DNA, the CDR3 is TGTGCCAGCGGATTGAACTTCAGGGAGGGGTACCAAGAGACCCAGTACTTC.

In this sample, this clonotype turned up many times. V is TRBV24-1 and J is TRBJ2-7; no reliable D call. The CDR3 spans 12 residues. V lost 2 bases to trimming and J lost 5 bases, with 6 bases between them. Germline CDR1 KGHDR, CDR2 SFDVKD. The DNA for the CDR3 is TGTGCCACCAGTGATTCTCCTAACGAGCAGTACTTC. This codes for CATSDSPNEQYF.

The table lists this clonotype with many counts. This chain connects TRBV6-2 or TRBV6-3 to TRBJ1-2; tentatively, D is TRBD1 (5 bases). From germline, CDR1 is MNHEY and CDR2 SVGEGT. This CDR3 is 13 amino acids long. Trimming stripped 6 bases from V and 4 bases from J, with 12 bases between. CDR3 sequence (DNA): TGTGCCAGCAGGTCCGGGGCGACCTATGGCTACACCTTC. Translating it yields CASRSGATYGYTF.

The chain carries TRBV4-1 and TRBJ1-6; D is unclear. V was trimmed by 4 bases and J by 12 bases, leaving 13 bases between them. The CDR3 has 13 amino acids. The germline V gene encodes CDR1 MGHRA and CDR2 YSYEKL. The CDR3 DNA sequence: TGCGCCAGCAGCCCGGCCCAGGACGAACCCCTCCACTTT. Its protein is CASSPAQDEPLHF.

This clonotype was seen many times. V and J are TRBV12-3 or TRBV12-4 and TRBJ1-2; 11 bases align to TRBD1. This CDR3 has 14 amino acids. Trimming at V came to 4 bases and at J to 7 bases, leaving 5 bases not matched to a gene. The CDR3 loop is CASSYGQGATGYTF. CDR3 sequence (DNA): TGTGCCAGCAGTTACGGACAGGGGGCGACTGGCTACACCTTC.

V and J are TRBV4-2 and TRBJ2-2; 9 bases are a match to TRBD2. The CDR3 has 16 amino acids. Germline V lookup: CDR1 LGHNA, CDR2 YNFKEQ. V gave up 4 bases and J gave up 4 bases; unmatched junction bases: 7. Written as DNA, the CDR3 is TGTGCCAGCAGCCGAGAGGGGACTAGCATCACCGGGGAGCTGTTTTTT. It is translated as CASSREGTSITGELFF.

This clonotype has at least ten counts. V gene TRBV6-1 combines with J gene TRBJ2-1; D remains unclear. V was trimmed by 7 bases and J by 5 bases, leaving 9 bases between them. This CDR3 is built from 12 residues. Germline values: CDR1 MNHNS, CDR2 SASEGT. CDR3 DNA sequence: TGTGCCAGCACCGTGGACCACAATGAGCAGTTCTTC. Translating it yields CASTVDHNEQFF.

The rearrangement joins TRBV20-1 to TRBJ1-4; D perhaps matches TRBD1 (5 bases). V gave up 3 bases and J gave up 0 bases, with 8 bases separating them. The CDR3 consists of 14 residues. Germline loops: CDR1 DFQATT, CDR2 SNEGSKA (reference sequence). The CDR3 spells CSASARATNEKLFF. The CDR3 DNA reads as TGCAGTGCTAGTGCCAGGGCAACTAATGAAAAACTGTTTTTT.

A remark on this clonotype: A much larger clone is a single base away; this may be a read error. The V and J genes are TRBV30 and TRBJ2-7; 11 nucleotides align to TRBD2. Germline V gene lookup returns CDR1 GTSNPN and CDR2 SVGIG (reference sequence). The CDR3 covers 15 residues. CDR3 nucleotides: TGTGCCTGGAGACATCTAGCGGGAGGAACCTACGAGAAGTACTTC. Translated, it gives CAWRHLAGGTYEKYF.

There are many counts of this clonotype. The chain uses TRBV28 and TRBJ2-7; a possible D gene is TRBD1 (6 bases). The germline V and J ends were trimmed by 2 bases and 6 bases, with 8 bases remaining between them. This CDR3 comprises 12 residues. Germline V gene sequence: CDR1 MDHEN, CDR2 SYDVKM. In nucleotides, the CDR3 is TGTGCCAGCAGTTTACAGGGGTCCGAGCAGTACTTC. As protein: CASSLQGSEQYF. The variable domain in full, completed from reference TRBV28 and TRBJ2-7, reads DVKVTQSSRYLVKRTGEKVFLECVQDMDHENMFWYRQDPGLGLRLIYFSYDVKMKEKGDIPEGYSVSREKKERFSLILESASTNQTSMYLCASSLQGSEQYFGPGTRLTVT.

Remarks on this clonotype: A much larger clone sits a single nucleotide away, making a read error possible. The rearrangement joins TRBV20-1 to TRBJ2-7; D is possibly TRBD1 (5 bases). The germline V gene has CDR1 DFQATT and CDR2 SNEGSKA (reference sequence). This CDR3 contains 14 residues. The CDR3 sequence: CSARRGGLSYEQHF. CDR3 coding DNA: TGCAGTGCTAGAAGGGGCGGTCTCTCCTACGAGCAGCACTTC.

In its sample, this clonotype was seen many times. The gene calls are TRBV6-5 and TRBJ1-1; D gene uncertain. The CDR3 loop spans 14 amino acids. Germline V CDR1 and CDR2: MNHEY, SVGAGI. V shed 2 bases and J shed 0 bases, with 7 bases lying between them. The CDR3 DNA follows: TGTGCCAGCAGTTACAACAGCGTGAACACTGAAGCTTTCTTT. The encoded protein is CASSYNSVNTEAFF.

This clonotype was counted at least ten times. V is TRBV18 and J is TRBJ2-3; 9 nucleotides align to TRBD2. The CDR3 sequence is 16 residues long. Looked up from germline, CDR1 is KGHSH and CDR2 is LQKENI. V trimming: 3 bases; J trimming: 1 base; junction bases outside the gene matches: 5. CDR3 sequence: CASSPPTSGGTDTQYF. The CDR3 bases are TGTGCCAGCTCACCGCCGACTAGCGGAGGCACAGATACGCAGTATTTT.

This chain uses TRBV7-6 with TRBJ1-1; tentatively, D is TRBD1 (5 bases). The germline gives CDR1 SGHVS, CDR2 FNYEAQ. V was clipped by 5 bases and J by 7 bases, with 14 bases between them. CDR3 length: 13 residues. The DNA of the CDR3 is TGTGCCAGCAGCAAATCGCAGCAGGGTGAAGCTTTCTTT. Protein product: CASSKSQQGEAFF.

This clonotype was picked up many times. V usage is TRBV24-1 and J usage is TRBJ2-1, with 8 bases matching TRBD2. V lost 4 bases, J lost 2 bases, and 6 bases stayed unmatched. CDR1 and CDR2 (germline): KGHDR, SFDVKD. The CDR3 has 16 residues. The CDR3 DNA reads TGTGCCACCAGTGACCAAACTAGCGGTACCTACAATGAGCAGTTCTTC. This gives the protein CATSDQTSGTYNEQFF.